This entry lists 19 T cell receptor beta chains sequenced from one sample in a study of cytomegalovirus exposure and HLA in healthy donors (dated by TCRdb to between 2016 and 2019). Libraries came from the immunoSEQ multiplex PCR assay. For the multiplex PCR, a mixture combining 60 forward primers for TCR Vbeta segments and 13 reverse primers for TCR Jbeta segments was used. Not all clones reach the TCRdb copy of this immuneACCESS table, which keeps in-frame sequences only. Checked studies attribute under half of the gap to unresolved V genes and leave the rest unexplained. The sample profile shows 110,000 to 150,000 clones; approximately 79% of them were found once. The ten largest clones represent 1.5% to 2% of the sample. Sequencing was performed on PBMCs. Receptors originate from a woman between 25 and 40 years old in good health and CMV-seronegative.

Only a few counts were recorded for this clone. The V gene is TRBV7-3, the J gene TRBJ1-1, with 7 bases identical to TRBD1. J lost 5 bases, V lost 6 bases, and 12 bases had no gene match. Germline lookup yields CDR1 SGHTA and CDR2 FQGTGA. The CDR3 runs to 15 residues. CDR3 sequence: CASSRARQGRTEAFF. CDR3 nucleotides: TGTGCCAGCAGTCGCGCCCGACAGGGAAGAACTGAAGCTTTCTTT. Looking up the rest from reference TRBV7-3 and TRBJ1-1 gives the full variable domain: GAGVSQTPSNKVTEKGKYVELRCDPISGHTALYWYRQSLGQGPEFLIYFQGTGAADDSGLPNDRFFAVRPEGSVSTLKIQRTERGDSAVYLCASSRARQGRTEAFFGQGTRLTVV.

The chain recombines TRBV5-8 with TRBJ2-1; D gene ambiguous. Germline V gives CDR1 SGHTS, CDR2 YDEGEE. Between the trimmed V and J ends, which lost 0 bases and 5 bases, there was a span of 12 bases. The CDR3 is 15 amino acids. CDR3 amino acids: CASSLGQVIHNEQFF. For the CDR3, the DNA is TGTGCCAGCAGCTTGGGGCAGGTAATTCACAATGAGCAGTTCTTC.

V is TRBV19 and J is TRBJ1-5; no reliable D call. The germline CDR1 and CDR2 sequences are LNHDA and SQIVND (reference sequence). Trimming left V 8 bases short and J 2 bases short, with 13 bases between. CDR3 size: 14 residues. The CDR3 spells CASQRNSGNQPQHF. In DNA, the CDR3 is TGTGCCAGTCAACGTAATAGCGGCAATCAGCCCCAGCATTTT.

V usage is TRBV9 and J usage is TRBJ2-2, with a possible D match to TRBD1 (6 bases). The length of the CDR3 is 12 residues. The V end was cut by 4 bases, the J end by 7 bases, with 8 bases between. The germline CDR1 and CDR2 sequences are SGDLS and YYNGEE. CDR3 loop: CASSQGFGELFF. In DNA form, the CDR3 reads TGTGCCAGCAGCCAGGGGTTCGGGGAGCTGTTTTTT.

This clone was counted once. The V gene is TRBV5-1, the J gene TRBJ1-2; 9 bases agree with TRBD1. From germline, CDR1 is SGHRS and CDR2 YFSETQ. V was pared by 1 base and J by 4 bases, with 8 bases of the junction left unmatched. This CDR3 is 16 amino acids long. The DNA for the CDR3 is TGCGCCAGCAGCTTGAATACAGGGGGCACTGGCTATGGCTACACCTTC. It encodes CASSLNTGGTGYGYTF.

The rearrangement uses TRBV6-5 and TRBJ2-7, with D unresolved. The CDR3 runs 13 residues. V dropped 6 bases and J dropped 3 bases, with 12 bases sitting between them. Germline CDR1 and CDR2: MNHEY and SVGAGI. The CDR3 here is CASSPSANYEQYF. For the CDR3, the DNA is TGTGCCAGCAGCCCTTCAGCGAACTACGAGCAGTACTTC.

The CDR3 DNA sequence: TGTGCCAGCTCGGTAGGACAGGGGAATGAAAAACTGTTTTTT. Its protein product is CASSVGQGNEKLFF. The gene calls are TRBV6-1 and TRBJ1-4; 9 nucleotides agree with TRBD1. The CDR3 loop spans 14 amino acids. The V segment lost 8 bases and the J segment 5 bases; nucleotides outside the gene matches: 6. CDR1 and CDR2 (germline): MNHNS, SASEGT.

The chain employs TRBV13 and TRBJ2-3; TRBD1 aligns across 8 bases. Germline V gene lookup returns CDR1 PRHDT and CDR2 FYEKMQ (reference sequence). J was trimmed by 2 bases and V by 2 bases; bases with no gene match: 9. There are 17 residues in the CDR3. The CDR3: CASSLLADRGDTDTQYF. The CDR3, as DNA: TGTGCCAGCAGCTTACTGGCAGACAGGGGAGACACAGATACGCAGTATTTT.

V and J are TRBV30 and TRBJ2-5; 8 nucleotides align to TRBD2. The junction had 9 bases not matched to a gene; V was cut back by 0 bases and J by 6 bases. The CDR3 spans 15 residues. Germline V gene sequence: CDR1 GTSNPN, CDR2 SVGIG (reference sequence). The CDR3 region is CAWSVRGGAMKTQYF. Written as DNA, the CDR3 is TGTGCCTGGAGTGTACGGGGGGGGGCCATGAAGACCCAGTACTTC.

The chain is built from TRBV6-1 and TRBJ2-2, with D perhaps matching TRBD2 (5 bases). Per the germline V gene, CDR1 is MNHNS and CDR2 is SASEGT. V was shortened by 1 base and J by 1 base, with 13 bases between the two germline ends. There are 17 residues in the CDR3. The CDR3 here is CASSEVDYLLNTGELFF. In DNA, the CDR3 is TGTGCCAGCAGTGAAGTCGACTACCTGTTGAACACCGGGGAGCTGTTTTTT.

The CDR3 DNA reads TGCGCCAGCAGCTCACAGGGTTTGCATGAGCAGTTCTTC. Translation gives CASSSQGLHEQFF. V usage is TRBV5-1 and J usage is TRBJ2-1, with D possibly TRBD1 on 6 matching bases. CDR3 length equals 13 residues. Per the germline V gene, CDR1 is SGHRS and CDR2 is YFSETQ. V was cut by 3 bases and J by 8 bases, with 12 bases left in between.

The chain uses TRBV9 and TRBJ2-5, with 8 bases that match TRBD2. Germline V gene sequence: CDR1 SGDLS, CDR2 YYNGEE. Trimming removed 4 bases from V and 9 bases from J; junction bases left unmatched: 11. This CDR3 spans 14 amino acids. CDR3 DNA: TGTGCCAGCAGCCCTTTGACTACCGGGGGGGCCCAGTACTTC. Its translation: CASSPLTTGGAQYF.

This clone was seen a handful of times. The rearrangement links TRBV9 to TRBJ2-3; 12 positions match TRBD1. Trimming removed 5 bases from V and 2 bases from J; junction bases left unmatched: 3. The CDR3 loop spans 15 amino acids. Germline assignment: CDR1 SGDLS and CDR2 YYNGEE. CDR3 in DNA: TGTGCCAGCAGACGGGGACAGGGGGCCACAGATACGCAGTATTTT. Protein product: CASRRGQGATDTQYF.

The CDR3 is CASSLPPETQYF. The DNA of the CDR3 is TGCGCCAGCAGCCTACCTCCCGAGACCCAGTACTTC. The chain couples TRBV5-1 to TRBJ2-5; no clear D. Deletions cut 4 bases from V and 5 bases from J, with 9 bases between. The CDR3 is 12 residues long. Per the germline V gene, CDR1 is SGHRS and CDR2 is YFSETQ.

The rearrangement links TRBV6-5 to TRBJ1-2; 8 bases agree with TRBD1. This CDR3 has 13 residues. Germline CDR1 is MNHEY and CDR2 is SVGAGI. Trimming removed 5 bases from V and 8 bases from J; junction bases left unmatched: 7. CDR3 amino acids: CASSPTGESGYTF. The CDR3 DNA reads TGTGCCAGCAGTCCGACAGGGGAGTCAGGCTACACCTTC.

The chain carries TRBV19 and TRBJ2-2; no reliable D call. CDR1 and CDR2 from the germline V gene are LNHDA and SQIVND (reference sequence). The CDR3 is made up of 13 amino acids. Trimming removed 6 bases from V and 3 bases from J, with 8 bases in between. DNA for the CDR3: TGTGCCAGTAGATCCCTTCACACCGGGGAGCTGTTTTTT. It encodes CASRSLHTGELFF.

The chain is built from TRBV6-1 and TRBJ1-5, with 8 bases fitting TRBD1. CDR1 and CDR2 from the germline V gene are MNHNS and SASEGT. Trimming cost V 7 bases and J 4 bases; bases outside gene matches: 9. This CDR3 comprises 15 residues. The CDR3 here is CASIRGQDSNQPQHF. Here the CDR3 DNA reads TGTGCCAGCATCAGGGGGCAAGATAGTAATCAGCCCCAGCATTTT.

The J gene is TRBJ1-2, the V gene TRBV5-6, with D unresolved. The CDR3 sequence is 14 residues long. With 1 base removed from V and 5 bases from J, the gap between germline ends came to 12 bases. CDR1 is SGHDT and CDR2 is YYEEEE in the germline V gene. The CDR3 coding sequence is TGTGCCAGCAGCTTGCCGGGGTCTGGATATGGCTACACCTTC. It translates to CASSLPGSGYGYTF.

This chain connects TRBV12-5 to TRBJ2-1; TRBD2 might be the D (6 bases). This CDR3 is built from 14 residues. Trimming left V 0 bases short and J 8 bases short, with 11 bases between. Germline CDR1 is LGHNT and CDR2 is FRNRAP. The CDR3 DNA follows: TGTGCTAGTGGTTTGGTAGCGGGCGATCATGAGCAGTTCTTC. It is translated as CASGLVAGDHEQFF.